A selection of T cell receptor beta chains follows, all from one sample in a study of blood T cell repertoires in COVID-19. Profiled with immunoSEQ multiplex PCR; TCRdb holds only in-frame clones, not every one. The sample carries about 480,000 clones, roughly 90% recorded once. The specimen sequenced was PBMCs or T cells enriched from blood (not recorded which). Every receptor here comes from a woman aged 40 to 50 who had recovered from COVID-19. Both conserved end residues are part of each CDR3. D genes are given only for firm matches. Not all rows give a size; the values are once, few, many and, for expanded clones, a class.

j_call | cdr3_length | clone_size | d_call | v_call | cdr3_nt | cdr3_aa
TRBJ2-7 | 16 | . | . | TRBV2 | TGTGCCAGCAGTGCTTTTACTTTCAGGGGGGCTTACGAGCAGTACTTC | CASSAFTFRGAYEQYF
TRBJ1-1 | 18 | . | TRBD1 | TRBV6-1 | TGTGCCAGCAGTGAGGTTTTGGGGACAGGGTTGTTCAACACTGAAGCTTTCTTT | CASSEVLGTGLFNTEAFF
TRBJ1-4 | 13 | . | TRBD1 | TRBV19 | TGTGCCAGCTCCGGGACAGGGCATGAAAAACTGTTTTTT | CASSGTGHEKLFF
TRBJ2-1 | 11 | few | . | TRBV6-2/TRBV6-3 | TGTGCCAGCGGCCGGGGACTCACTCTGTTCTTC | CASGRGLTLFF
TRBJ2-5 | 19 | once | TRBD2 | TRBV7-9 | TGTGCCAGCAGCTCACCCGGGACTAGCGGGAGGGCCTTCGGGGAGACCCAGTACTTC | CASSSPGTSGRAFGETQYF
TRBJ2-3 | 15 | . | TRBD2 | TRBV5-1 | TGCGCCAGCAGCTTACGGGAGGCCTTCACAGATACGCAGTATTTT | CASSLREAFTDTQYF
TRBJ2-7 | 14 | few | . | TRBV5-6 | TGTGCCAGCAGCTTGGGAACAGGAGCCTACGAGCAGTACTTC | CASSLGTGAYEQYF
TRBJ2-3 | 14 | . | TRBD2 | TRBV9 | TGTGCCAGCAGCCCAGCGGGAGTAGGCGATACGCAGTATTTT | CASSPAGVGDTQYF
TRBJ2-1 | 15 | . | . | TRBV6-5 | TGTGCCAGCAGTTACAAGTCGCCCAGTGGTCCTGAGCAGTTCTTC | CASSYKSPSGPEQFF
TRBJ2-3 | 14 | . | TRBD2 | TRBV7-7 | TGTGCCAGCAGCCTTAGCGGGAGGGGAGATACGCAGTATTTT | CASSLSGRGDTQYF
TRBJ2-2 | 15 | once | . | TRBV7-9 | TGTGCCAGCAGCTCATACAGGGTCAACACCGGGGAGCTGTTTTTT | CASSSYRVNTGELFF
TRBJ2-1 | 17 | . | TRBD2 | TRBV27 | TGTGCCAGCAGTTCCGCCCCACTAGCGGGAACCTACAATGAGCAGTTCTTC | CASSSAPLAGTYNEQFF
TRBJ1-1 | 18 | . | TRBD1 | TRBV5-1 | TGCGCCAGCAGCTCGAACAGAGGGACAGGGGGAACGAACACTGAAGCTTTCTTT | CASSSNRGTGGTNTEAFF
TRBJ1-2 | 11 | . | . | TRBV29-1 | TGCAGCGTCTCCGACAGCTATGGCTACACCTTC | CSVSDSYGYTF
TRBJ1-1 | 13 | . | TRBD1 | TRBV10-1 | TGCGCCAGCAGTCCGGGACAGGGGGCTCGGGCTTTCTTT | CASSPGQGARAFF
TRBJ1-1 | 12 | . | TRBD1 | TRBV29-1 | TGCAGCGGACGACAGGGGGATACTGAAGCTTTCTTT | CSGRQGDTEAFF
TRBJ2-1 | 15 | . | TRBD2 | TRBV5-6 | TGTGCCAGCAGCTGGAGAGTAGCGGGAGTCCGGGAGCAGTTCTTC | CASSWRVAGVREQFF
TRBJ2-7 | 15 | . | . | TRBV3-1/TRBV3-2 | TGTGCCAGCAGCCAAGATTGGGCCGGGATTGACGAGCAGTACTTC | CASSQDWAGIDEQYF
TRBJ2-1 | 15 | . | TRBD2 | TRBV13 | TGTGCCAGCAATCCACTAGCGGGACCCTACAATGAGCAGTTCTTC | CASNPLAGPYNEQFF
TRBJ2-7 | 14 | . | . | TRBV2 | TGTGCCAGCAGTGTGGGTGACAGGATCTACGAGCAGTACTTC | CASSVGDRIYEQYF
TRBJ2-3 | 15 | once | . | TRBV21-1 | TGTGCCAGCAGCAGTACCTCGGGGTGCACAGATACGCAGTATTTT | CASSSTSGCTDTQYF
TRBJ2-5 | 16 | few | TRBD2 | TRBV24-1 | TGTGCCACCAGTGACACTAGCGGGGCAAGAGTAGAGACCCAGTACTTC | CATSDTSGARVETQYF
TRBJ1-1 | 12 | . | TRBD1 | TRBV29-1 | TGCAGCGCACAGGGGGGGAACACTGAAGCTTTCTTT | CSAQGGNTEAFF
TRBJ1-3 | 15 | . | . | TRBV7-2 | TGTGCCAGCAGCTTGGGCTTGATGGATGGAAACACCATATATTTT | CASSLGLMDGNTIYF
TRBJ2-3 | 15 | . | . | TRBV7-9 | TGTGCCAGCAGCTTAGGGAGAGCGGCCACAGATACGCAGTATTTT | CASSLGRAATDTQYF
TRBJ1-5 | 13 | . | TRBD1 | TRBV6-2/TRBV6-3 | TGTGCCAGCAGTTTTCAGGGGGCCCAGCCCCAGCATTTT | CASSFQGAQPQHF
TRBJ1-3 | 14 | . | TRBD1 | TRBV4-1 | TGCGCCAGCAGCCAGACAGGGATCCGAAACACCATATATTTT | CASSQTGIRNTIYF
TRBJ2-7 | 18 | . | TRBD2 | TRBV4-1 | TGCGCCAGCAGCCAACGCCCTAGCGGGAGGCCGACCTCCTACGAGCAGTACTTC | CASSQRPSGRPTSYEQYF
TRBJ1-2 | 14 | . | . | TRBV11-3 | TGTGCCAGCAGCCCCTCTGGGACAAAGGGGGGCTACACCTTC | CASSPSGTKGGYTF
TRBJ2-2 | 16 | . | . | TRBV13 | TGTGCCAGCAGCTTACTTTTCTACGGCGGCGCCGGGGAGCTGTTTTTT | CASSLLFYGGAGELFF
TRBJ1-1 | 13 | . | . | TRBV19 | TGTGCCAGTAAACGAACACTGAACACTGAAGCTTTCTTT | CASKRTLNTEAFF
TRBJ1-1 | 22 | once | TRBD1 | TRBV9 | TGTGCCAGCAGCGTAGGACGACCCCTCTCATTGGGGGGGGACAGGGTTAACACTGAAGCTTTCTTT | CASSVGRPLSLGGDRVNTEAFF
TRBJ1-4 | 15 | once | TRBD1 | TRBV2 | TGTGCCAGCAGTGATGGGGGACAGGGGTTTGAAAAACTGTTTTTT | CASSDGGQGFEKLFF
TRBJ2-1 | 16 | . | TRBD2 | TRBV5-8 | TGTGCCAGCAGCTGGGCCCCAAGCGGGGTGGTAGGAGAGCAGTTCTTC | CASSWAPSGVVGEQFF
TRBJ1-4 | 15 | . | TRBD1 | TRBV5-3 | TGTGCCAGAAGCGCGACCGGGACAGGGGGCGAAAAACTGTTTTTT | CARSATGTGGEKLFF
TRBJ2-5 | 13 | . | TRBD1 | TRBV6-5 | TGTGCCAGCAGAGCAGGGGGTCGAGAGACCCAGTACTTC | CASRAGGRETQYF
TRBJ2-7 | 13 | few | TRBD2 | TRBV19 | TGTGCCAGTAGTATAGGACGGGAGGCCATCCAGTACTTC | CASSIGREAIQYF
TRBJ2-5 | 15 | . | . | TRBV15 | TGTGCCACCAGCAAGGGACACGGGGGGCAAGAGACCCAGTACTTC | CATSKGHGGQETQYF
TRBJ1-2 | 14 | . | TRBD1 | TRBV2 | TGTGCCAGCAGTGAGCAGGGGGTATACTATGGCTACACCTTC | CASSEQGVYYGYTF
TRBJ2-5 | 15 | . | TRBD1 | TRBV19 | TGTGCCAGTAGTACGGGACAGGGGCGATTAGAGACCCAGTACTTC | CASSTGQGRLETQYF
TRBJ2-2 | 13 | . | . | TRBV12-5 | TGTGCTAGTGGTTTTCAGGGGACCGGGGAGCTGTTTTTT | CASGFQGTGELFF
TRBJ2-1 | 15 | . | TRBD2 | TRBV14 | TGTGCCAGCAGCCGGGGAGGGCTGGGCTACAATGAGCAGTTCTTC | CASSRGGLGYNEQFF
TRBJ1-2 | 13 | once | TRBD1 | TRBV27 | TGTGCCAGCAGCTCGGACAGGGGAAGCGGCTACACCTTC | CASSSDRGSGYTF
TRBJ2-1 | 17 | . | TRBD1 | TRBV11-2 | TGTGCCAGCAGCTCGATACGGGACAGCAGCTCCTACAATGAGCAGTTCTTC | CASSSIRDSSSYNEQFF
TRBJ1-2 | 11 | . | . | TRBV20-1 | TGCAGTGCCACGGGTTACCTATCCTACACCTTC | CSATGYLSYTF
TRBJ2-1 | 15 | . | . | TRBV10-3 | TGTGCCATCAGTATACCGTTACAGGGTGGGAATGAGCAGTTCTTC | CAISIPLQGGNEQFF
TRBJ1-1 | 18 | . | TRBD1 | TRBV6-2/TRBV6-3 | TGTGCCAGCAGTTACTACCGGGACAGGCACTATCAGAACACTGAAGCTTTCTTT | CASSYYRDRHYQNTEAFF
TRBJ2-2 | 20 | many | TRBD2 | TRBV9 | TGTGCCAGCAGCTCAGCGGGGGTTGTGGGACTCTCTCTCGACACCGGGGAGCTGTTTTTT | CASSSAGVVGLSLDTGELFF
TRBJ2-2 | 14 | . | TRBD2 | TRBV3-1/TRBV3-2 | TGTGCCAGCAGCAGGACTAGCGGGAGGGGGGAGCTGTTTTTT | CASSRTSGRGELFF
TRBJ2-5 | 17 | . | TRBD1 | TRBV15 | TGTGCCACCAGCAGAGCCAACGTTAACAGGGGCGGCGAGACCCAGTACTTC | CATSRANVNRGGETQYF
TRBJ2-7 | 15 | . | TRBD2 | TRBV3-1/TRBV3-2 | TGTGCCAGCAGCTTCCGACTAGCGGGAGCCTACGAGCAGTACTTC | CASSFRLAGAYEQYF
TRBJ2-1 | 16 | . | . | TRBV18 | TGTGCCAGCTCACCACCGGTACCCAGCTCCTACAATGAGCAGTTCTTC | CASSPPVPSSYNEQFF
TRBJ1-2 | 12 | . | . | TRBV25-1 | TGTGCCACCTCGGACAGCTTCTATGGCTACACCTTC | CATSDSFYGYTF